Each of the 27 T cell receptor beta chains below was sequenced from the same sample in a study of blood T cell repertoires in COVID-19. Only in-frame clones appear in the TCRdb table, and some are missing; sequencing was by immunoSEQ multiplex PCR. This table holds tens of thousands of clones, 87% found once. Sequencing was carried out using peripheral blood. The source of these receptors is a man over 45 with active or convalescent COVID-19.

This clone turned up a few times. This chain joins TRBV20-1 and TRBJ1-6; D gene ambiguous. Trimming pared 3 bases from V and 5 bases from J, leaving 14 bases between. The V gene's germline CDR1 is DFQATT and CDR2 SNEGSKA (reference sequence). This CDR3 is built from 15 residues. The CDR3 DNA follows: TGCAGTGCTAGTGAGGAGGGCCGAAATAATTCACCCCTCCACTTT. Amino acids: CSASEEGRNNSPLHF.

The V gene is TRBV5-4, the J gene TRBJ1-4; 7 nucleotides match TRBD1. CDR1 and CDR2 from the germline V gene are SGHNT and YYREEE (reference sequence). The CDR3 spans 15 residues. V was pared by 0 bases and J by 7 bases, with 6 bases of the junction left unmatched. The DNA of the CDR3 is TGTGCCAGCAGCTTGGATAGGGGGCTCTCTGAAAAACTGTTTTTT. Amino acids: CASSLDRGLSEKLFF.

This clone was counted a single time. The chain recombines TRBV28 with TRBJ2-7; D call uncertain. The CDR3 consists of 14 residues. Germline CDR1 MDHEN, CDR2 SYDVKM. V lost 2 bases and J lost 5, with 13 bases in between. The CDR3 reads CASSLPGFENEQYF. The CDR3 DNA is TGTGCCAGCAGTTTACCAGGTTTTGAGAACGAGCAGTACTTC.

This clone was detected once. This rearrangement joins TRBV28 to TRBJ1-1, with 9 bases lining up with TRBD1. Germline-derived CDR1 and CDR2 are MDHEN and SYDVKM. Germline trimming cut 5 bases from V and 5 bases from J; bases unmatched to any gene: 12. This CDR3 is built from 16 residues. CDR3 amino acids: CASSANPGTGRTEAFF. For the CDR3, the DNA is TGTGCCAGCAGTGCCAACCCGGGGACAGGGCGGACTGAAGCTTTCTTT.

CDR3 nucleotides: TGTGCCAGCAGCCCGAGGGCAGACCACAATGAGCAGTTCTTC. Its translation: CASSPRADHNEQFF. The V and J genes are TRBV3-1 (or the pseudogene TRBV3-2) and TRBJ2-1; possible D gene TRBD2, 5 bases. Germline lookup yields CDR1 LGHDT and CDR2 YNNKEL (reference sequence). The CDR3 is made up of 14 amino acids. Trimming left V 4 bases short and J 5 bases short, with 12 bases between.

The rearrangement links TRBV7-8 to TRBJ2-7; unclear D gene. Germline loops: CDR1 SGHVS, CDR2 FQNEAQ. V lost 0 bases, J lost 3 bases, and 6 bases lay in between. This CDR3 has 13 amino acids. CDR3 in amino acids: CASSLARYYEQYF. CDR3 in DNA: TGTGCCAGCAGCTTAGCTCGGTACTACGAGCAGTACTTC. The full variable domain, its missing parts supplied by reference TRBV7-8 and TRBJ2-7, is GAGVSQSPRYKVAKRGQDVALRCDPISGHVSLFWYQQALGQGPEFLTYFQNEAQLDKSGLPSDRFFAERPEGSVSTLKIQRTQQEDSAVYLCASSLARYYEQYFGPGTRLTVT.

This chain uses TRBV7-9 with TRBJ2-5; D is possibly TRBD2 (5 bases). V lost 5 bases and J 0 bases, leaving 10 bases between the germline ends. Germline V gene lookup returns CDR1 SEHNR and CDR2 FQNEAQ (reference sequence). The CDR3 contains 14 residues. The CDR3 sequence is CASSQDWDQETQYF. In DNA form, the CDR3 reads TGTGCCAGCAGCCAGGACTGGGACCAAGAGACCCAGTACTTC.

The rearrangement links TRBV24-1 to TRBJ2-5, with TRBD1 matching 11 bases. V was clipped by 4 bases and J by 4 bases; unmatched bases: 7. CDR1 and CDR2 from the germline V gene are KGHDR and SFDVKD. This CDR3 has 16 residues. The CDR3 protein is CATSDRGTGGGETQYF. The CDR3 DNA reads TGTGCCACCAGTGACCGCGGGACAGGGGGAGGAGAGACCCAGTACTTC.

The chain recombines TRBV4-2 with TRBJ2-1, with 8 bases fitting TRBD2. Per germline, CDR1 LGHNA and CDR2 YNFKEQ. Losses at the gene ends were 4 bases for V and 7 bases for J; bases not matched to a gene: 9. The CDR3 length is 15 residues. CDR3 sequence (DNA): TGTGCCAGCAGCCCACCGGGGGGGCTCGGAAATGAGCAGTTCTTC. It codes for CASSPPGGLGNEQFF.

The chain uses TRBV10-3 and TRBJ1-2, with 8 bases identical to TRBD1. This CDR3 comprises 15 residues. Germline V lookup: CDR1 ENHRY, CDR2 SYGVKD. V lost 0 bases to trimming and J lost 4 bases; unmatched junction nucleotides: 4. As DNA, the CDR3 is TGTGCCATCAGTGAGTCGCAGGGGACAGGCTATGGCTACACCTTC. Translated, it gives CAISESQGTGYGYTF.

This chain joins TRBV2 and TRBJ1-2, with 7 bases matching TRBD1. J was trimmed by 3 bases and V by 6 bases; bases with no gene match: 4. The CDR3 loop spans 13 amino acids. The germline CDR1 and CDR2 sequences are SNHLY and FYNNEI. The CDR3 sequence is CASRGDSDYGYTF. For the CDR3, the DNA is TGTGCCAGCAGGGGGGACAGTGACTATGGCTACACCTTC.

This chain links TRBV7-6 with TRBJ1-1; 9 bases are shared with TRBD1. Per germline, CDR1 SGHVS and CDR2 FNYEAQ. The CDR3 runs to 15 residues. J lost 4 bases, V lost 2 bases, and 5 bases had no gene match. CDR3 loop: CASSLRDRASTEAFF. The CDR3, as DNA: TGTGCCAGCAGCTTAAGGGACAGGGCTTCCACTGAAGCTTTCTTT.

The J gene is TRBJ2-3, the V gene TRBV21-1; TRBD2 is the table's D call and was not checked against the DNA. TRBV21-1 corresponds to a pseudogene. The CDR3 sequence is 15 residues long. In DNA, the CDR3 is TGTGCCAGCAGCAAAGCTGCGGGAACCACAGATACGCAGTATTTT. This translates into CASSKAAGTTDTQYF.

CDR3 in amino acids: CASRQTGDSGANVLTF. The CDR3, as DNA: TGTGCCAGCAGGCAAACAGGAGACTCTGGGGCCAACGTCCTGACTTTC. The genes are TRBV25-1 and TRBJ2-6, with D possibly TRBD1 on 5 matching bases. The CDR3 totals 16 residues. Germline CDR1 reads MGHDK; CDR2 reads SYGVNS. Trimming took off 6 bases at V and 0 bases at J, with 12 bases between the two ends.

The rearrangement uses TRBV9 and TRBJ2-5; D not resolved. CDR1 and CDR2 from the germline V gene are SGDLS and YYNGEE. Trimming cost V 0 bases and J 0 bases, with 6 bases left between them. This CDR3 spans 14 amino acids. CDR3 in DNA: TGTGCCAGCAGCGTAGGTGTAGACCAAGAGACCCAGTACTTC. Translation: CASSVGVDQETQYF.

The rearrangement links TRBV11-3 to TRBJ2-4; 13 bases match TRBD2. The CDR3 has 19 amino acids. Germline trimming cut 5 bases from V and 6 bases from J; bases unmatched to any gene: 16. Per the germline V gene, CDR1 is SGHNT and CDR2 is YENEEA. CDR3: CASSRFGLLAGGVGNIQYF. CDR3 in DNA: TGTGCCAGCAGCCGCTTCGGGTTACTAGCGGGGGGGGTCGGAAACATTCAGTACTTC. Together with reference TRBV11-3 and TRBJ2-4, the CDR3 gives the full variable domain: EAGVVQSPRYKIIEKKQPVAFWCNPISGHNTLYWYLQNLGQGPELLIRYENEEAVDDSQLPKDRFSAERLKGVDSTLKIQPAELGDSAVYLCASSRFGLLAGGVGNIQYFGAGTRLSVL.

The chain couples TRBV28 to TRBJ1-2; 10 nucleotides agree with TRBD1. J was trimmed by 13 bases and V by 2 bases; bases with no gene match: 10. Germline V gives CDR1 MDHEN, CDR2 SYDVKM. CDR3 length: 14 residues. The CDR3 nucleotides are TGTGCCAGCAGTTTACCGGACAGGGGGAACCTTTGCACCTTC. It encodes CASSLPDRGNLCTF.

The gene calls are TRBV21-1 and TRBJ2-7; TRBD1, as called in the table, went unchecked against the DNA. TRBV21-1 corresponds to a pseudogene. This CDR3 has 18 residues. CDR3 sequence (DNA): TGTGCCAGCAGCAAAGCGCTTTGCGGTAAGGGGTCCTCCTACGAGCAGTACTTC. Translation gives CASSKALCGKGSSYEQYF.

The chain joins TRBV18 to TRBJ2-2; D might be TRBD1 (5 bases). V lost 3 bases and J 0 bases, leaving 11 bases between the germline ends. From germline, CDR1 is KGHSH and CDR2 LQKENI. The CDR3 is made up of 16 amino acids. In DNA form, the CDR3 reads TGTGCCAGCTCACCTCGACAGCCCCCGAACACCGGGGAGCTGTTTTTT. Its protein is CASSPRQPPNTGELFF. The entire variable domain, with the rest obtained from reference TRBV18 and TRBJ2-2, is as follows: NAGVMQNPRHLVRRRGQEARLRCSPMKGHSHVYWYRQLPEEGLKFMVYLQKENIIDESGMPKERFSAEFPKEGPSILRIQQVVRGDSAAYFCASSPRQPPNTGELFFGEGSRLTVL.

This clone was seen a few times. The chain employs TRBV5-1 and TRBJ2-2, with 9 bases identical to TRBD1. The germline V gene encodes CDR1 SGHRS and CDR2 YFSETQ. CDR3 length equals 16 residues. Trimming at V came to 1 base and at J to 4 bases, leaving 5 bases not matched to a gene. CDR3 amino acids: CASSLRGQGSTGELFF. Written as DNA, the CDR3 is TGCGCCAGCAGCTTGCGGGGACAGGGAAGCACCGGGGAGCTGTTTTTT.

This chain uses TRBV5-6 with TRBJ2-3, with 9 nucleotides matching TRBD2. This CDR3 comprises 16 residues. V lost 2 bases and J lost 1; bases outside the gene matches: 5. The germline CDR1 and CDR2 sequences are SGHDT and YYEEEE. The CDR3 here is CASSFKTSGRTDTQYF. CDR3 coding DNA: TGTGCCAGCAGCTTTAAGACTAGCGGACGCACAGATACGCAGTATTTT. The whole variable domain, remainder taken from reference TRBV5-6 and TRBJ2-3, is DAGVTQSPTHLIKTRGQQVTLRCSPKSGHDTVSWYQQALGQGPQFIFQYYEEEERQRGNFPDRFSGHQFPNYSSELNVNALLLGDSALYLCASSFKTSGRTDTQYFGPGTRLTVL.

This clone was seen many times. This rearrangement joins TRBV20-1 to TRBJ1-1; D gene unclear. The CDR3 spans 11 residues. The germline V and J ends were trimmed by 2 bases and 11 bases, with 12 bases remaining between them. Germline V gene lookup returns CDR1 DFQATT and CDR2 SNEGSKA (reference sequence). CDR3 nucleotides: TGCAGTGCTAGACCAAATCCTAGGGCTTTCTTT. Translating gives CSARPNPRAFF.

Comment on this clone: Other DNA sequences in the same sample also yield this CDR3. The chain links TRBV19 to TRBJ2-1; 9 bases align to TRBD2. The V and J ends lost 10 bases and 5 bases, in that order; junction bases with no gene match: 12. The CDR3 consists of 15 residues. Germline V CDR1 and CDR2: LNHDA, SQIVND (reference sequence). The CDR3 spells CATQGARGGDNEQFF. CDR3 in DNA: TGTGCCACCCAAGGCGCGCGGGGGGGGGACAATGAGCAGTTCTTC.

J is TRBJ1-2 and V is TRBV29-1; 10 bases are a match to TRBD1. The germline V gene encodes CDR1 SQVTM and CDR2 ANQGSEA. The CDR3 length is 13 residues. Trimming at V came to 7 bases and at J to 3 bases, leaving 5 bases not matched to a gene. The CDR3: CSGGQGVDYGYTF. The CDR3 DNA sequence: TGCAGCGGCGGACAGGGGGTTGACTATGGCTACACCTTC.

The chain employs TRBV16 and TRBJ1-2; D remains ambiguous. V gave up 2 bases and J gave up 4 bases, with 17 bases separating them. The CDR3 totals 16 residues. CDR1 and CDR2 from the germline V gene are KGHSY and FQNENV. CDR3 protein: CASSQRLGRQTYGYTF. CDR3 bases: TGTGCCAGCAGCCAACGTCTAGGTAGGCAGACCTATGGCTACACCTTC.

V and J are TRBV25-1 and TRBJ1-1, with D perhaps TRBD1 (6 bases). Trimming removed 5 bases at V and 5 bases at J, with 12 bases between. Germline V gives CDR1 MGHDK, CDR2 SYGVNS. The CDR3 consists of 13 residues. CDR3: CASSFGGRTEAFF. The CDR3 nucleotides read TGTGCCAGCAGTTTTGGGGGCAGGACTGAAGCTTTCTTT.

The chain has TRBV5-1 and TRBJ1-4; TRBD1 is a possible D gene (5 bases). The CDR3 is 15 residues long. The germline V gene encodes CDR1 SGHRS and CDR2 YFSETQ. The ends were cut back, 0 bases at V and 4 bases at J, with 10 bases in the middle. CDR3 sequence reads: CASSLVAGGNEKLFF. CDR3 bases: TGCGCCAGCAGCTTGGTCGCGGGGGGTAATGAAAAACTGTTTTTT.